What follows describes a single T cell receptor beta chain. Its antigen remains unidentified. This specimen belongs to a study of cytomegalovirus exposure and HLA in healthy donors. About the study: It was reported in a later analysis that the same platform had been used for the 120 validation repertoires as for the roughly 710 first-cohort repertoires.

There are 13 residues in the CDR3. In germline, CDR1 is LNHNV, CDR2 YYDKDF (reference sequence). Trimming pared 5 bases from V and 9 bases from J, leaving 14 bases between. General study results and limits: Researchers reported that a few CMV-associated chains were confirmed in vitro as CMV antigen-specific. Altogether, more than 150 TCR beta chains were recorded as cytomegalovirus-associated.

Profiled with immunoSEQ multiplex PCR; TCRdb holds only in-frame clones, not every one. The table includes 57,000 or so clones, roughly 96% detected once. Sequencing was performed on PBMCs. This receptor was obtained from a man younger than 30 in good health and CMV-seronegative. This rearrangement joins TRBV15 to TRBJ2-1; D unclear. This CDR3 is CATSFSGFAEQFF. CDR3 nucleotide sequence: TGTGCCACCAGCTTTTCAGGTTTTGCTGAGCAGTTCTTC.